The 27 T cell receptor beta chains presented below share a single source sample, sequenced in a study of PD-L1 blockade in urothelial cancer. Time point described: pretreatment peripheral blood. Some clones are missing from TCRdb's copy, which holds only in-frame ones; the method was immunoSEQ multiplex PCR. The table has tens of thousands of clones, more than 80% seen once. The starting material was PBMCs, obtained around atezolizumab (anti-PD-L1) treatment. These receptors all come from a man aged 65 to 85 with urothelial cancer.

The J gene is TRBJ2-2, the V gene TRBV11-3, with D tentatively TRBD1 (6 bases). The CDR3 is made up of 16 amino acids. Trimming took off 3 bases at V and 6 bases at J, with 17 bases between the two ends. Germline V gene data show CDR1 as SGHNT and CDR2 as YENEEA. CDR3 DNA: TGTGCCAGCAGCTTCTCATTACAGGGAGAGGCCGGGGAGCTGTTTTTT. It is translated as CASSFSLQGEAGELFF.

This clone appeared a few times. The chain carries TRBV19 and TRBJ2-7; a possible D gene is TRBD2 (5 bases). V gave up 1 base and J gave up 6 bases, with 19 bases separating them. CDR3 length: 16 amino acids. In germline, CDR1 is LNHDA, CDR2 SQIVND (reference sequence). The CDR3 DNA reads TGTGCCAGTAGTATAGTCGACCTCCGAGAGGGTGGCGAGCAGTACTTC. It translates to CASSIVDLREGGEQYF.

This sequence joins TRBV7-3 and TRBJ2-1; 8 nucleotides match TRBD2. Germline V gene lookup returns CDR1 SGHTA and CDR2 FQGTGA. The CDR3 consists of 17 residues. Germline trimming cut 0 bases from V and 5 bases from J; bases unmatched to any gene: 9. CDR3 DNA sequence: TGTGCCAGCAGCTTAACGCCGGGGAGCGGGGGTAACAATGAGCAGTTCTTC. Its translation is CASSLTPGSGGNNEQFF. The full variable domain, completed using reference TRBV7-3 and TRBJ2-1, is GAGVSQTPSNKVTEKGKYVELRCDPISGHTALYWYRQSLGQGPEFLIYFQGTGAADDSGLPNDRFFAVRPEGSVSTLKIQRTERGDSAVYLCASSLTPGSGGNNEQFFGPGTRLTVL.

V is TRBV5-1 and J is TRBJ2-5, with D possibly matching TRBD2 (6 bases). Trimming took 4 bases from V and 5 from J, leaving 18 bases between them. The germline CDR1 and CDR2 sequences are SGHRS and YFSETQ. CDR3 length: 15 residues. CDR3 nucleotide sequence: TGCGCCAGCAGCCCCACCCCGGGGGTCGGGGAGACCCAGTACTTC. Translation gives CASSPTPGVGETQYF.

The chain carries TRBV6-5 and TRBJ1-1; D is unclear. V lost 6 bases and J lost 4, with 12 bases in between. This CDR3 has 13 residues. The V gene's germline CDR1 is MNHEY and CDR2 SVGAGI. The CDR3 is CASSLPEGTEAFF. The CDR3 coding sequence is TGTGCCAGCAGCTTACCCGAGGGCACTGAAGCTTTCTTT.

The chain is built from TRBV5-5 and TRBJ2-1, with D possibly matching TRBD1 (5 bases). Germline-derived CDR1 and CDR2 are SGHKS and YYEKEE (reference sequence). This CDR3 spans 14 amino acids. Trimming took 4 bases from V and 6 from J, leaving 14 bases between them. CDR3 coding DNA: TGTGCCAGCAGCCCCGAAGGACAAGGCAATGAGCAGTTCTTC. Amino acid sequence: CASSPEGQGNEQFF.

This clone was seen once. The V and J genes are TRBV19 and TRBJ1-3, with D hard to call. Germline V gene lookup returns CDR1 LNHDA and CDR2 SQIVND (reference sequence). This CDR3 is built from 14 residues. Trimming took 7 bases from V and 12 from J, leaving 22 bases between them. The CDR3 DNA is TGTGCCAGTATCGACTCAGGTACGGGAAGCATCATATATTTT. Translation gives CASIDSGTGSIIYF.

The chain has TRBV19 and TRBJ2-5; 10 bases match TRBD1. Trimming at V came to 4 bases and at J to 5 bases, leaving 13 bases not matched to a gene. The CDR3 length is 17 residues. The germline gives CDR1 LNHDA, CDR2 SQIVND (reference sequence). CDR3 DNA sequence: TGTGCCAGTAGTACAGCCGCCGGGACAGGGGCGGGGGAGACCCAGTACTTC. It is translated as CASSTAAGTGAGETQYF.

V usage is TRBV30 and J usage is TRBJ1-1; perhaps TRBD1 as D (6 bases). This CDR3 is built from 14 residues. V shed 3 bases and J shed 4 bases, with 15 bases lying between them. Germline V gives CDR1 GTSNPN, CDR2 SVGIG (reference sequence). The CDR3 DNA reads TGTGCCTGGAGCCCCAGGGGCCCCGCCACTGAAGCTTTCTTT. Amino acid sequence: CAWSPRGPATEAFF.

This clone was picked up one time. V is TRBV19 and J is TRBJ2-7; 7 nucleotides agree with TRBD2. The CDR3 loop spans 15 amino acids. The germline V gene encodes CDR1 LNHDA and CDR2 SQIVND (reference sequence). J gave up 3 bases and V 3 bases, and 8 bases lay outside the gene matches. Here the CDR3 reads CASSMGAGPVYEQYF. CDR3 nucleotide sequence: TGTGCCAGTAGTATGGGAGCGGGACCAGTCTACGAGCAGTACTTC.

In its sample, this clone was seen once. The rearrangement links TRBV7-2 to TRBJ2-3; no firm D call. CDR3 length: 13 residues. Germline CDR1 is SGHTA and CDR2 is FQGNSA. V gave up 5 bases and J gave up 2 bases, with 8 bases separating them. This chain's CDR3 is CASSTTDTDTQYF. The CDR3 DNA reads TGTGCCAGCAGCACCACTGACACAGATACGCAGTATTTT. The full variable domain, rest sourced from reference TRBV7-2 and TRBJ2-3, is GAGVSQSPSNKVTEKGKDVELRCDPISGHTALYWYRQSLGQGLEFLIYFQGNSAPDKSGLPSDRFSAERTGGSVSTLTIQRTQQEDSAVYLCASSTTDTDTQYFGPGTRLTVL.

The chain employs TRBV11-3 and TRBJ2-1; TRBD1 aligns across 7 bases. V dropped 1 base and J dropped 5; count of bases not matched to a gene: 5. The V gene's germline CDR1 is SGHNT and CDR2 YENEEA. This CDR3 has 15 amino acids. CDR3 sequence: CASSLGGDRDNEQFF. For the CDR3, the DNA is TGTGCCAGCAGCTTAGGAGGGGACAGAGACAATGAGCAGTTCTTC.

The CDR3 bases are TGTGCCACCGCCCGCGGGGTACGGGATGAGCAGTTCTTC. Protein: CATARGVRDEQFF. The rearrangement joins TRBV7-8 to TRBJ2-1; perhaps TRBD2 as D (6 bases). CDR3 length equals 13 residues. Trimming pared 10 bases from V and 8 bases from J, leaving 18 bases between. The germline V gene has CDR1 SGHVS and CDR2 FQNEAQ.

The gene calls are TRBV7-2 and TRBJ2-1; 7 bases map to TRBD2. The germline V gene has CDR1 SGHTA and CDR2 FQGNSA. This CDR3 comprises 15 residues. After removal of 1 base from V and 3 bases from J, the junction contained 3 bases not matched to a gene. The CDR3 coding sequence is TGTGCCAGCAGCTTAGGCGGGAGTATCTACAATGAGCAGTTCTTC. This codes for CASSLGGSIYNEQFF. The full variable domain, rest sourced from reference TRBV7-2 and TRBJ2-1, is GAGVSQSPSNKVTEKGKDVELRCDPISGHTALYWYRQSLGQGLEFLIYFQGNSAPDKSGLPSDRFSAERTGGSVSTLTIQRTQQEDSAVYLCASSLGGSIYNEQFFGPGTRLTVL.

The CDR3 DNA reads TGTGCCAGCAGTTACTCGGGCGGGCAAGAGACCCAGTACTTC. Its translation: CASSYSGGQETQYF. The genes are TRBV6-5 and TRBJ2-5; a possible D gene is TRBD2 (5 bases). The CDR3 runs to 14 residues. The germline gives CDR1 MNHEY, CDR2 SVGAGI. V lost 0 bases, J lost 2 bases, and 7 bases lay in between.

This chain joins TRBV4-3 and TRBJ2-3, with TRBD2 matching over 8 bases. CDR1 is LGHNA and CDR2 is YSLEER in the germline V gene. The CDR3 extends over 15 amino acids. The junction had 8 bases not matched to a gene; V was cut back by 5 bases and J by 4 bases. CDR3 bases: TGCGCCAGCAGCAAGAGCGGGAGCGGTTCAGATACGCAGTATTTT. Amino acids: CASSKSGSGSDTQYF.

This sequence joins TRBV7-9 and TRBJ1-2; D unresolved. V dropped 1 base and J dropped 6 bases, with 6 bases sitting between them. Germline loops: CDR1 SEHNR, CDR2 FQNEAQ (reference sequence). There are 12 residues in the CDR3. The CDR3 here is CASSLDRDGYTF. DNA for the CDR3: TGTGCCAGCAGCTTAGACAGAGATGGCTACACCTTC. Filled out from reference TRBV7-9 and TRBJ1-2, the complete variable domain reads DTGVSQNPRHKITKRGQNVTFRCDPISEHNRLYWYRQTLGQGPEFLTYFQNEAQLEKSRLLSDRFSAERPKGSFSTLEIQRTEQGDSAMYLCASSLDRDGYTFGSGTRLTVV.

The chain links TRBV7-3 to TRBJ2-5; perhaps TRBD2 as D (6 bases). This CDR3 is built from 15 residues. V was pared by 5 bases and J by 0 bases, with 13 bases between. Germline lookup yields CDR1 SGHTA and CDR2 FQGTGA. The DNA for the CDR3 is TGTGCCAGCAGCCACCGGGGGATGTACCAAGAGACCCAGTACTTC. Its protein product is CASSHRGMYQETQYF.

This chain links TRBV5-1 with TRBJ2-3, with 8 nucleotides matching TRBD2. The ends lost 4 bases at V and 7 bases at J; junction bases unmatched: 23. From germline, CDR1 is SGHRS and CDR2 YFSETQ. This CDR3 has 19 residues. As DNA, the CDR3 is TGCGCCAGCAGCCTCCTGGGGCCTCGGGGGAGCGGGAGAGATAATACGCAGTATTTT. It yields the protein CASSLLGPRGSGRDNTQYF.

This clone is a singleton in its sample. The chain couples TRBV5-4 to TRBJ2-5; D is uncertain. V lost 0 bases and J 1 base, leaving 10 bases between the germline ends. The germline V gene has CDR1 SGHNT and CDR2 YYREEE (reference sequence). CDR3 length equals 15 residues. This CDR3 is CASSLDNFSQETQYF. The CDR3 coding sequence is TGTGCCAGCAGCTTGGATAACTTTTCCCAAGAGACCCAGTACTTC.

This chain links TRBV7-3 with TRBJ2-2; 11 bases line up with TRBD2. The CDR3 has 16 amino acids. Germline V lookup: CDR1 SGHTA, CDR2 FQGTGA. V was clipped by 5 bases and J by 9 bases; unmatched bases: 11. This chain's CDR3 is CASSPGTSGAPRELFF. The CDR3 DNA is TGTGCCAGCAGCCCCGGGACTAGCGGTGCCCCCCGGGAGCTGTTTTTT.

This rearrangement joins TRBV10-3 to TRBJ2-7; 7 bases map to TRBD2. The V gene's germline CDR1 is ENHRY and CDR2 SYGVKD. V lost 5 bases, J lost 2 bases, and 6 bases stayed unmatched. The CDR3 spans 14 residues. CDR3 DNA sequence: TGTGCCATCAGTCCGGGGGGTGTTACCTACGAGCAGTACTTC. Translation gives CAISPGGVTYEQYF.

The rearrangement uses TRBV9 and TRBJ2-7; 7 nucleotides agree with TRBD1. From germline, CDR1 is SGDLS and CDR2 YYNGEE. With V trimmed by 3 bases and J by 3 bases, 3 bases remained unmatched. The length of the CDR3 is 13 residues. The CDR3 nucleotides are TGTGCCAGCAGCGCACAGGGGAGCTACGAGCAGTACTTC. It translates to CASSAQGSYEQYF. The full variable domain, in which reference TRBV9 and TRBJ2-7 provide the parts outside the CDR3, is DSGVTQTPKHLITATGQRVTLRCSPRSGDLSVYWYQQSLDQGLQFLIQYYNGEERAKGNILERFSAQQFPDLHSELNLSSLELGDSALYFCASSAQGSYEQYFGPGTRLTVT.

The V and J genes are TRBV10-2 and TRBJ2-1, with 7 bases that match TRBD2. The germline V gene encodes CDR1 WSHSY and CDR2 SAAADI. After removal of 2 bases from V and 6 bases from J, the junction contained 10 bases not matched to a gene. This CDR3 contains 16 residues. The CDR3: CASSESMGGPSNEQFF. As DNA, the CDR3 is TGCGCCAGCAGTGAGAGTATGGGAGGGCCATCCAATGAGCAGTTCTTC.

J is TRBJ2-2 and V is TRBV4-3; perhaps TRBD2 as D (5 bases). Germline CDR1 LGHNA, CDR2 YSLEER. The CDR3 spans 16 residues. V was cut by 0 bases and J by 4 bases, with 12 bases left in between. The CDR3 loop is CASSQEGSLGTGELFF. Written as DNA, the CDR3 is TGCGCCAGCAGCCAAGAGGGGAGTTTAGGCACCGGGGAGCTGTTTTTT.

J is TRBJ1-5 and V is TRBV12-2; the table assigns TRBD1, which was not confirmed against the DNA. TRBV12-2 is given as a pseudogene. This CDR3 contains 16 residues. The CDR3 protein is CASRLVAGSNNQPQHF. For the CDR3, the DNA is TGTGCAAGTCGCTTAGTGGCAGGCAGTAACAATCAGCCCCAGCATTTT.

This clone was counted a single time. This chain connects TRBV5-6 to TRBJ1-2, with TRBD1 as a possible D gene (5 bases). The CDR3 is 12 amino acids. Germline CDR1 reads SGHDT; CDR2 reads YYEEEE. V was trimmed by 4 bases and J by 9 bases, leaving 13 bases between them. CDR3 in amino acids: CASSVVRQSYTF. The CDR3 DNA reads as TGTGCCAGCAGCGTGGTTAGACAGAGCTACACCTTC.